These 14 T cell receptor beta chains were sequenced from one sample in a study of blood T cell repertoires in COVID-19. Sequencing was performed with immunoSEQ multiplex PCR; in TCRdb, only in-frame clones are kept and a portion is missing. This sample has fewer than 350,000 clones, with 88% found just once. Sequenced: peripheral blood. These receptor sequences come from a man aged 18 to 30 with active or convalescent COVID-19.

This chain connects TRBV7-9 to TRBJ1-6; D unresolved. Trimming removed 1 base from V and 6 bases from J, with 7 bases in between. There are 14 residues in the CDR3. The germline V gene has CDR1 SEHNR and CDR2 FQNEAQ (reference sequence). The CDR3 sequence: CASSLDRRNSPLHF. The CDR3 coding sequence is TGTGCCAGCAGCTTAGACAGACGTAATTCACCCCTCCACTTT. The whole variable domain, remainder taken from reference TRBV7-9 and TRBJ1-6, is DTGVSQNPRHKITKRGQNVTFRCDPISEHNRLYWYRQTLGQGPEFLTYFQNEAQLEKSRLLSDRFSAERPKGSFSTLEIQRTEQGDSAMYLCASSLDRRNSPLHFGNGTRLTVT.

This rearrangement joins TRBV5-1 to TRBJ1-1; a weak D match, TRBD1 (6 bases). V was shortened by 0 bases and J by 6 bases, with 6 bases between the two germline ends. CDR3 length: 12 amino acids. Germline V lookup: CDR1 SGHRS, CDR2 YFSETQ. The CDR3 DNA reads as TGCGCCAGCAGCTTGGGGGGGCCTGAAGCTTTCTTT. Protein sequence: CASSLGGPEAFF.

Of note for this clone: This specimen includes other DNA sequences encoding the same CDR3. CDR3 in amino acids: CASSIGGNGYTF. CDR3 DNA: TGTGCCAGTAGTATAGGAGGGAATGGCTACACCTTC. V and J are TRBV19 and TRBJ1-2; D not certain. This CDR3 contains 12 residues. Germline CDR1 is LNHDA and CDR2 is SQIVND (reference sequence). V dropped 1 base and J dropped 6 bases, with 6 bases sitting between them.

This chain joins TRBV5-6 and TRBJ1-1; D uncertain. Trimming cost V 2 bases and J 4 bases, with 3 bases left between them. The CDR3 length is 11 residues. The germline CDR1 and CDR2 sequences are SGHDT and YYEEEE. The DNA for the CDR3 is TGTGCCAGCAGCTTCGGCACTGAAGCTTTCTTT. As protein: CASSFGTEAFF.

This chain uses TRBV15 with TRBJ1-2; possible D gene TRBD1, 5 bases. Germline CDR1 reads LNHNV; CDR2 reads YYDKDF (reference sequence). The CDR3 is 15 residues long. V lost 1 base and J lost 4, with 13 bases in between. The CDR3, as DNA: TGTGCCACCAGCAGAGGCCAGGGAACTGGCTATGGCTACACCTTC. This codes for CATSRGQGTGYGYTF. The variable domain in full, with the rest retrieved from reference TRBV15 and TRBJ1-2, is DAMVIQNPRYQVTQFGKPVTLSCSQTLNHNVMYWYQQKSSQAPKLLFHYYDKDFNNEADTPDNFQSRRPNTSFCFLDIRSPGLGDTAMYLCATSRGQGTGYGYTFGSGTRLTVV.

The chain joins TRBV19 to TRBJ2-1; 7 nucleotides line up with TRBD1. The CDR3 sequence is 13 residues long. Germline V lookup: CDR1 LNHDA, CDR2 SQIVND (reference sequence). V gave up 8 bases and J gave up 3 bases; unmatched junction bases: 4. The CDR3 protein is CASSDRHYNEQFF. The DNA of the CDR3 is TGTGCCAGTTCGGACAGGCACTACAATGAGCAGTTCTTC.

V and J are TRBV9 and TRBJ2-7; TRBD2 might be the D (7 bases). V lost 0 bases and J 2 bases, leaving 15 bases between the germline ends. This CDR3 has 16 residues. The germline V gene encodes CDR1 SGDLS and CDR2 YYNGEE. CDR3 in amino acids: CASSVEVTGTTYEQYF. For the CDR3, the DNA is TGTGCCAGCAGCGTAGAGGTTACAGGGACTACCTACGAGCAGTACTTC.

This clone was found once. The chain joins TRBV4-1 to TRBJ2-7; 10 bases are shared with TRBD1. Germline V lookup: CDR1 MGHRA, CDR2 YSYEKL. The CDR3 is made up of 16 amino acids. J lost 8 bases, V lost 1 base, and 11 bases had no gene match. The CDR3: CASSQGRTGGGTQQYF. The CDR3 nucleotides read TGCGCCAGCAGCCAAGGGCGGACAGGGGGAGGGACCCAGCAGTACTTC.

Only one count was recorded for this clone. This sequence joins TRBV7-3 and TRBJ2-5, with no clear D. There are 14 residues in the CDR3. CDR1 is SGHTA, CDR2 FQGTGA, per germline. Trimming took off 4 bases at V and 5 bases at J, with 14 bases between the two ends. The CDR3 loop is CASSSSPRPETQYF. In DNA, the CDR3 is TGTGCCAGCAGCTCGAGCCCGCGCCCGGAGACCCAGTACTTC.

Only one count was recorded for this clone. The rearrangement links TRBV7-3 to TRBJ2-1, with 9 bases lining up with TRBD2. CDR3 length: 14 residues. CDR1 and CDR2 (germline): SGHTA, FQGTGA. V dropped 5 bases and J dropped 9; count of bases not matched to a gene: 8. In DNA, the CDR3 is TGTGCCAGCAGCAAGGGACTAGCTTTTAGTGAGCAGTTCTTC. This encodes CASSKGLAFSEQFF.

The J gene is TRBJ1-5, the V gene TRBV12-5; 8 bases line up with TRBD1. The CDR3 loop spans 15 amino acids. V lost 2 bases, J lost 3 bases, and 3 bases stayed unmatched. The germline CDR1 and CDR2 sequences are LGHNT and FRNRAP. The CDR3 loop reads CASGLPGQANQPQHF. CDR3 DNA sequence: TGTGCTAGTGGTTTGCCGGGACAGGCCAATCAGCCCCAGCATTTT. Drawing the rest from reference TRBV12-5 and TRBJ1-5, the complete variable domain is DARVTQTPRHKVTEMGQEVTMRCQPILGHNTVFWYRQTMMQGLELLAYFRNRAPLDDSGMPKDRFSAEMPDATLATLKIQPSEPRDSAVYFCASGLPGQANQPQHFGDGTRLSIL.

This rearrangement joins TRBV12-5 to TRBJ2-7; 7 bases are shared with TRBD1. Germline-derived CDR1 and CDR2 are LGHNT and FRNRAP. This CDR3 region has 15 residues. V lost 6 bases, J lost 1 base, and 9 bases stayed unmatched. The CDR3 bases are TGTGCTAGTGGACCCGACAGGGATAATTCCTACGAGCAGTACTTC. Residues: CASGPDRDNSYEQYF.

This clone was counted between two and nine times. J is TRBJ2-7 and V is TRBV7-6; 10 bases match TRBD2. CDR1 and CDR2 (germline): SGHVS, FNYEAQ. The V segment lost 5 bases and the J segment 2 bases; nucleotides outside the gene matches: 6. The CDR3 extends over 15 amino acids. The CDR3 spells CASSPGTSATYEQYF. Here the CDR3 DNA reads TGTGCCAGCAGCCCCGGGACTAGCGCGACCTACGAGCAGTACTTC.

This sequence joins TRBV5-6 and TRBJ1-2, with D possibly matching TRBD1 (5 bases). Germline CDR1 reads SGHDT; CDR2 reads YYEEEE. V lost 1 base, J lost 2 bases, and 15 bases lay in between. The CDR3 is 16 residues long. The CDR3 region is CASSLFEMGQNYGYTF. Here the CDR3 DNA reads TGTGCCAGCAGCTTGTTTGAGATGGGGCAAAACTATGGCTACACCTTC.